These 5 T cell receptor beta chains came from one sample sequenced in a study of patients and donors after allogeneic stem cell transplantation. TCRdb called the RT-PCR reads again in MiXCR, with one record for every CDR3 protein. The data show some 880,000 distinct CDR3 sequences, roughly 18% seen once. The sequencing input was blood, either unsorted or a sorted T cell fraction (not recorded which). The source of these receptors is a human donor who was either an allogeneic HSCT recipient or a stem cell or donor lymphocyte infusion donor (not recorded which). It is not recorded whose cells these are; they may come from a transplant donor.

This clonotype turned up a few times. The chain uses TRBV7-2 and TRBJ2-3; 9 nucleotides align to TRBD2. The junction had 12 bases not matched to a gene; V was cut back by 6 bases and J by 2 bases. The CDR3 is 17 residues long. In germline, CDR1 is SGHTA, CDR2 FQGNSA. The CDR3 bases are TGTGCCAGCAGTCTCGCAACTAGCGGGTGGTCCACAGATACGCAGTATTTT. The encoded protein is CASSLATSGWSTDTQYF.

The DNA for the CDR3 is TGCAGTGCTAGAGTACCGCGGGACCTAAGGGACGAGCAGTACTTC. Translated, it gives CSARVPRDLRDEQYF. The rearrangement uses TRBV20-1 and TRBJ2-7, with a weak D call TRBD2 (6 bases). The ends were cut back, 1 base at V and 5 bases at J, with 18 bases in the middle. Per the germline V gene, CDR1 is DFQATT and CDR2 is SNEGSKA (reference sequence). The CDR3 contains 15 residues.

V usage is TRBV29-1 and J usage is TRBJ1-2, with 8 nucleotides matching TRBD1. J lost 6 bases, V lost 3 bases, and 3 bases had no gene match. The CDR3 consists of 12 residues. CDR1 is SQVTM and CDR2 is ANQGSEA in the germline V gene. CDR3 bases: TGCAGCGTTGACGACAGGGGTGATGGCTACACCTTC. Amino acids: CSVDDRGDGYTF.

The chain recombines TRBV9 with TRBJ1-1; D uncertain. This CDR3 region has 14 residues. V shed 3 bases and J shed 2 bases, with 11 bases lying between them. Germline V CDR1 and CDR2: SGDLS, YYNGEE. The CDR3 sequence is CASSAPPGNTEAFF. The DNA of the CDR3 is TGTGCCAGCAGCGCCCCACCGGGAAACACTGAAGCTTTCTTT. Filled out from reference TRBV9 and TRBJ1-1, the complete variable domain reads DSGVTQTPKHLITATGQRVTLRCSPRSGDLSVYWYQQSLDQGLQFLIQYYNGEERAKGNILERFSAQQFPDLHSELNLSSLELGDSALYFCASSAPPGNTEAFFGQGTRLTVV.

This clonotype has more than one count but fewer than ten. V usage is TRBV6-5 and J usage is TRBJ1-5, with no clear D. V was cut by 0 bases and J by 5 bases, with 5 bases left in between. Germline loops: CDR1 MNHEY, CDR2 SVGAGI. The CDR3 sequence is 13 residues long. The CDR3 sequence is CASSYSTHQPQHF. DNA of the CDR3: TGTGCCAGCAGTTACTCGACACATCAGCCCCAGCATTTT.